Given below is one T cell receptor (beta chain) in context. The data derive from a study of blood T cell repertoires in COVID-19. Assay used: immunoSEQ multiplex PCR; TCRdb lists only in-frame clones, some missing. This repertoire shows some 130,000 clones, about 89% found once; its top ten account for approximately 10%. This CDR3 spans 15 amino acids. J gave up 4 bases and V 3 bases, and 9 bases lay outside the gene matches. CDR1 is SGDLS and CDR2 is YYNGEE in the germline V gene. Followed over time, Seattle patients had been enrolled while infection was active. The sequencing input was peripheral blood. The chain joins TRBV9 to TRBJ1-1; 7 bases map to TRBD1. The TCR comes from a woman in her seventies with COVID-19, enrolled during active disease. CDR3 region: CASSALNRGFTEAFF. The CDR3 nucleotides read TGTGCCAGCAGCGCCCTCAACAGGGGCTTCACTGAAGCTTTCTTT.